The text below deals with one T cell receptor (beta chain). What it binds is unknown. The data stem from a study of T cell responses to AZD1222 COVID-19 vaccine. Regarding the study as a whole: Spike-specific TCR breadth and depth rose after two AZD1222 doses. Clonal diversity was possibly underestimated, and white British individuals and females predominated among donors. Unmutated regions of variants are reportedly targeted by nearly half of spike-specific TCRs.

Generated by immunoSEQ multiplex PCR, the TCRdb table keeps only in-frame clones and is missing some. This table has about 140,000 clones, roughly 92% appearing once. Germline CDR1 is MDHEN and CDR2 is SYDVKM. With V trimmed by 4 bases and J by 7 bases, 8 bases remained unmatched. The CDR3 spans 16 residues. The sequence derives from an adult in good health. This chain connects TRBV28 to TRBJ2-1; the match to TRBD2 covers 12 bases. Sequenced material: peripheral blood, taken on day 0 of AZD1222 vaccination. CDR3 sequence (DNA): TGTGCCAGCAGTTACACTAGCGGGAGGCGTCCTAATGAGCAGTTCTTC. Translated, it gives CASSYTSGRRPNEQFF.